This is a list of T cell receptor beta chains from one sample in a study of OX40 agonist ivuxolimab in advanced cancers. Sequencing used immunoSEQ multiplex PCR; TCRdb keeps in-frame clones, though not all of them. The sample shows 45,000 to 50,000 clones, 75% to 90% of them seen only once. This sample comprised CD4+ or CD8+ T cells sorted from blood, obtained in a trial of the OX40 agonist ivuxolimab. These receptor sequences come from an adult with an advanced solid tumor such as melanoma, head and neck, liver or kidney cancer. The CDR3 runs from the conserved cysteine through the conserved F or W. A D gene is named only where the DNA matches it firmly. Where a row states a size, it is once, few, many or the class of an expanded clone; other rows omit it.

v_gene	abundance	j_gene	d_gene	CDR3nt	CDR3aa
TRBV18	-	TRBJ2-1	TRBD2	TGTGCCAGCTCACCAGGGAGCGGGAGGGCGGTCTACAATGAGCAGTTCTTC	CASSPGSGRAVYNEQFF
TRBV7-3	-	TRBJ2-1	TRBD2	TGTGCCAGCAGCACCATGGGGACTAGCGACGAGCAGTTCTTC	CASSTMGTSDEQFF
TRBV5-6	-	TRBJ2-5	TRBD2	TGTGCCAGCAGCCCACTAGCGGGAGATGAGACCCAGTACTTC	CASSPLAGDETQYF
TRBV15	-	TRBJ1-1	TRBD1	TGTGCCACCAGCAGAGCCCCCGGTCTAGACAGGGGAAACACTGAAGCTTTCTTT	CATSRAPGLDRGNTEAFF
TRBV5-1	-	TRBJ2-6	-	TGCGCCAGCAGCTCGAGTAGCTCTGGGGCCAACGTCCTGACTTTC	CASSSSSSGANVLTF
TRBV10-1	-	TRBJ2-1	TRBD2	TGCGCCAGCAGTGAGTCGACTAGCGGGCAGCGGGCATACAATGAGCAGTTCTTC	CASSESTSGQRAYNEQFF
TRBV6-1	-	TRBJ2-7	TRBD1	TGTGCCAGCAGGCGACAGGGGAGCTCCTACGAGCAGTACTTC	CASRRQGSSYEQYF
TRBV27	-	TRBJ1-1	TRBD1	TGTGCCAGCAGTCCTCAACAGGGGATGAACACTGAAGCTTTCTTT	CASSPQQGMNTEAFF
TRBV11-2	-	TRBJ2-3	-	TGTGCCAGCAGCTCGTTCTTCGGCACAGATACGCAGTATTTT	CASSSFFGTDTQYF
TRBV28	-	TRBJ2-7	TRBD2	TGTGCCAGCAGTTTCTCGCTAGCGGGGCTGAGCTACGAGCAGTACTTC	CASSFSLAGLSYEQYF
TRBV29-1	few	TRBJ2-1	TRBD2	TGCAGCGTTGAACCGGCGGGGGCCTACAATGAGCAGTTCTTC	CSVEPAGAYNEQFF
TRBV12-2	-	TRBJ1-6	-	TGTGCAAGTCGCTTAGGGCTAAAGGGGCCCTTCTCCTATAATTCACCCCTCCACTTT	CASRLGLKGPFSYNSPLHF
TRBV4-2	-	TRBJ1-4	TRBD1	TGTGCCAGCAGCCCCCCCGGGACAGGGAGTGAAAAACTGTTTTTT	CASSPPGTGSEKLFF
TRBV4-1	-	TRBJ2-5	TRBD2	TGCGCCAGCAGCCCGGGACTAGCGGGGAGGGCTGAGACCCAGTACTTC	CASSPGLAGRAETQYF
TRBV25-1	once	TRBJ1-2	-	TGTGCCAGCAGTGAGCAACAAAACTATGGCTACACCTTC	CASSEQQNYGYTF
TRBV5-4	-	TRBJ1-1	TRBD1	TGTGCCAGCAGGCCAGCAGGGACAGGGGCCACTGAAGCTTTCTTT	CASRPAGTGATEAFF
TRBV7-2	-	TRBJ1-5	-	TGTGCCAGCAGCCCCAACGTTGCAGGGGCAGAACAGCCCCAGCATTTT	CASSPNVAGAEQPQHF